These 15 T cell receptor beta chains were all obtained from the same sample, sequenced in a study of T cell changes during pregnancy in multiple sclerosis. Here immunoSEQ multiplex PCR was the method, and the copy in TCRdb shows in-frame clones only, minus some. Of some 30,000 clones in the sample, approximately 90% are singletons; the top ten hold over 5.5%. The specimen was CD8+ T cells from peripheral blood mononuclear cells, collected after pregnancy. Every receptor here comes from a female donor with multiple sclerosis, enrolled in a pregnancy study.

The table lists this clone with a count of one. The chain couples TRBV2 to TRBJ2-7; perhaps TRBD2 as D (6 bases). The germline V gene encodes CDR1 SNHLY and CDR2 FYNNEI. Trimming took 0 bases from V and 7 from J, leaving 22 bases between them. CDR3 length equals 17 residues. The CDR3: CASSEALRSGWGEEQYF. The DNA of the CDR3 is TGTGCCAGCAGTGAAGCGCTAAGAAGCGGGTGGGGTGAAGAGCAGTACTTC. Drawing the rest from reference TRBV2 and TRBJ2-7, the complete variable domain is EPEVTQTPSHQVTQMGQEVILRCVPISNHLYFYWYRQILGQKVEFLVSFYNNEISEKSEIFDDQFSVERPDGSNFTLKIRSTKLEDSAMYFCASSEALRSGWGEEQYFGPGTRLTVT.

About this clone itself: In the same sample, other DNA sequences code for this CDR3. CDR3 bases: TGTGCCAGTAGTGTCGGGACAGGGGGAGAGACCCAGTACTTC. Translated: CASSVGTGGETQYF. The chain employs TRBV19 and TRBJ2-5; 11 bases agree with TRBD1. This CDR3 comprises 14 residues. Germline V CDR1 and CDR2: LNHDA, SQIVND (reference sequence). With 5 bases clipped from V and 4 bases from J, the junction kept 3 bases outside the gene matches.

In this sample, this clone is medium-sized. The V call is TRBV6-4, the J call TRBJ2-3, with D tentatively TRBD1 (5 bases). From germline, CDR1 is MRHNA and CDR2 SNTAGT. This CDR3 contains 13 residues. Trimming pared 3 bases from V and 1 base from J, leaving 5 bases between. The CDR3 DNA is TGTGCCAGCAGTGAGACAGGCACAGATACGCAGTATTTT. Translated, it gives CASSETGTDTQYF.

The chain joins TRBV4-2 to TRBJ1-4, with 7 bases aligning to TRBD1. In germline, CDR1 is LGHNA, CDR2 YNFKEQ. The CDR3 is 14 amino acids. V lost 4 bases and J lost 4; bases outside the gene matches: 3. CDR3: CASSPTGFNEKLFF. DNA of the CDR3: TGTGCCAGCAGCCCGACAGGGTTTAATGAAAAACTGTTTTTT.

DNA of the CDR3: TGTGCCAGCAGTCGAACCGGGACAGGGTACTACAATGAGCAGTTCTTC. It yields the protein CASSRTGTGYYNEQFF. The chain carries TRBV27 and TRBJ2-1; 9 bases line up with TRBD1. The CDR3 sequence is 16 residues long. CDR1 is MNHEY and CDR2 is SMNVEV in the germline V gene (reference sequence). Trimming removed 5 bases from V and 3 bases from J; junction bases left unmatched: 8.

This rearrangement joins TRBV19 to TRBJ1-5; D not resolved. Deletions cut 1 base from V and 3 bases from J, with 4 bases between. The CDR3 consists of 13 residues. Germline values: CDR1 LNHDA, CDR2 SQIVND (reference sequence). The CDR3 region has the DNA TGTGCCAGTAGTATAGGGCCCAATCAGCCCCAGCATTTT. It codes for CASSIGPNQPQHF.

CDR3 bases: TGTGCCTGGAGTGTACTAGCGGCTGATTACAATGAGCAGTTCTTC. This codes for CAWSVLAADYNEQFF. This chain uses TRBV30 with TRBJ2-1; 8 nucleotides align to TRBD2. Losses at the gene ends were 0 bases for V and 4 bases for J; bases not matched to a gene: 5. This CDR3 spans 15 amino acids. The germline V gene has CDR1 GTSNPN and CDR2 SVGIG (reference sequence).

The genes are TRBV25-1 and TRBJ2-3; a possible D gene is TRBD2 (6 bases). CDR3 size: 15 residues. CDR1 is MGHDK, CDR2 SYGVNS, per germline. V lost 5 bases and J 1 base, leaving 13 bases between the germline ends. The CDR3 spells CASSLRQRGTDTQYF. The CDR3 region has the DNA TGTGCCAGCAGTCTTCGGCAGCGGGGCACAGATACGCAGTATTTT. Supplemented by reference TRBV25-1 and TRBJ2-3, the full variable domain reads EADIYQTPRYLVIGTGKKITLECSQTMGHDKMYWYQQDPGMELHLIHYSYGVNSTEKGDLSSESTVSRIRTEHFPLTLESARPSHTSQYLCASSLRQRGTDTQYFGPGTRLTVL.

The rearrangement joins TRBV29-1 to TRBJ2-7; tentative D call: TRBD1 (5 bases). There are 13 residues in the CDR3. Germline V lookup: CDR1 SQVTM, CDR2 ANQGSEA. V lost 6 bases to trimming and J lost 0 bases, with 12 bases between them. The CDR3, as DNA: TGCAGCGTCGTCGCCGGACACTCCTACGAGCAGTACTTC. This gives the protein CSVVAGHSYEQYF.

The chain links TRBV6-6 to TRBJ1-1; 7 bases are a match to TRBD1. Germline V gives CDR1 MNHNY, CDR2 SVGAGI (reference sequence). The CDR3 is 16 residues long. With V trimmed by 6 bases and J by 1 base, 11 bases remained unmatched. CDR3 DNA sequence: TGTGCCAGCAGCCAGGGACAGCTGGGGGGGAACACTGAAGCTTTCTTT. It codes for CASSQGQLGGNTEAFF.

This chain links TRBV19 with TRBJ2-7; 8 positions match TRBD1. The CDR3 consists of 15 residues. The germline V gene encodes CDR1 LNHDA and CDR2 SQIVND (reference sequence). J lost 0 bases, V lost 5 bases, and 6 bases had no gene match. DNA of the CDR3: TGTGCCAGTAGTCTGGCAGGGGGCTCCTCCTACGAGCAGTACTTC. Its translation: CASSLAGGSSYEQYF.

V is TRBV4-2 and J is TRBJ2-3, with 9 positions matching TRBD2. This CDR3 contains 15 residues. V dropped 0 bases and J dropped 4; count of bases not matched to a gene: 2. CDR1 and CDR2 from the germline V gene are LGHNA and YNFKEQ. In DNA, the CDR3 is TGTGCCAGCAGCCAAGAGGCGGGAGGGGCAGATACGCAGTATTTT. Translation: CASSQEAGGADTQYF.

This clone was seen a handful of times. This chain joins TRBV18 and TRBJ1-4, with D perhaps TRBD1 (5 bases). Germline loops: CDR1 KGHSH, CDR2 LQKENI. The CDR3 totals 16 residues. With 1 base removed from V and 4 bases from J, the gap between germline ends came to 13 bases. This CDR3 is CASSPLSGGNNEKLFF. CDR3 bases: TGTGCCAGCTCACCACTATCCGGGGGGAATAATGAAAAACTGTTTTTT.

The rearrangement links TRBV27 to TRBJ1-1; no clear D gene. The V end was cut by 0 bases, the J end by 2 bases, with 10 bases between. Germline V gene lookup returns CDR1 MNHEY and CDR2 SMNVEV (reference sequence). This CDR3 contains 15 residues. In DNA, the CDR3 is TGTGCCAGCAGTTTATCGTTTGGCGGCAACACTGAAGCTTTCTTT. This codes for CASSLSFGGNTEAFF.

The chain has TRBV18 and TRBJ2-7, with D hard to call. Germline-derived CDR1 and CDR2 are KGHSH and LQKENI. The CDR3 spans 13 residues. Deletions cut 3 bases from V and 6 bases from J, with 12 bases between. For the CDR3, the DNA is TGTGCCAGCTCACCCGTTTCGGGTACCGAGCAGTACTTC. Amino acids: CASSPVSGTEQYF. The whole variable domain, filled in from reference TRBV18 and TRBJ2-7, reads NAGVMQNPRHLVRRRGQEARLRCSPMKGHSHVYWYRQLPEEGLKFMVYLQKENIIDESGMPKERFSAEFPKEGPSILRIQQVVRGDSAAYFCASSPVSGTEQYFGPGTRLTVT.